Sequencing of this TCR beta chain was carried out in a study of blood T cell repertoires in COVID-19. Clones were sequenced by immunoSEQ multiplex PCR, and TCRdb holds only the in-frame ones, with some missing. The table lists around 100,000 clones, about 80% of them singletons, with around a third in the top ten. This clone was seen more than once but under ten times. Trimming shortened V by 5 bases and J by 0 bases, and 13 bases separated the two germline ends. The CDR3 length is 15 residues. The germline CDR1 and CDR2 sequences are SGHTA and FQGNSA. The TCR was taken from a man aged 70-80 years with active or convalescent COVID-19. The rearrangement uses TRBV7-2 and TRBJ1-2; no clear D. Sequencing used peripheral blood. CDR3 nucleotide sequence: TGTGCCAGCAGCCCGTCCTCATTAGCTAACTATGGCTACACCTTC. Amino acids: CASSPSSLANYGYTF.